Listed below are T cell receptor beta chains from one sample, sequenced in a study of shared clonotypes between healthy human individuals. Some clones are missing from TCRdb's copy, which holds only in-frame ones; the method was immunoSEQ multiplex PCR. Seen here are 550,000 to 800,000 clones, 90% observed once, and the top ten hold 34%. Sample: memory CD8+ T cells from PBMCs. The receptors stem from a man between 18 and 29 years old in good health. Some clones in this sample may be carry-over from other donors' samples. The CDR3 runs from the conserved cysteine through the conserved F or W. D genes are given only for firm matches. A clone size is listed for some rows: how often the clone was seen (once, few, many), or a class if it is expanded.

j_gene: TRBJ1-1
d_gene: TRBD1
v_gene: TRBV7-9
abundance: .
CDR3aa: CASSSTGPGRGTEAFF
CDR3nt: TGTGCCAGCAGCTCGACAGGGCCGGGCCGGGGCACTGAAGCTTTCTTT

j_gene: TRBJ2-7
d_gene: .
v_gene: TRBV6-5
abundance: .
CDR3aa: CASSYATTGYEQYF
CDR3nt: TGTGCCAGCAGTTACGCGACCACGGGCTACGAGCAGTACTTC

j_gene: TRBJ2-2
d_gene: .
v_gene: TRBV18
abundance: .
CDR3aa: CASTSGRSNTGELFF
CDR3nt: TGTGCCAGCACATCGGGCCGATCGAACACCGGGGAGCTGTTTTTT

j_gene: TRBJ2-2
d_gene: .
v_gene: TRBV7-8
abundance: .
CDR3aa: CASSHRTGYTGELFF
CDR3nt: TGTGCCAGCAGTCACCGGACGGGCTACACCGGGGAGCTGTTTTTT

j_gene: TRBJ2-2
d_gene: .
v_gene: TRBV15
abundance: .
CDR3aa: CATSRDPRSEELFF
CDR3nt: TGTGCCACCAGCAGAGACCCTCGTTCTGAGGAGCTGTTTTTT

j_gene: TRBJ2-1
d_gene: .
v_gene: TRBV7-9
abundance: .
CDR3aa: CASSGRSYNEQFF
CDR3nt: TGTGCCAGCAGCGGGAGATCCTACAATGAGCAGTTCTTC

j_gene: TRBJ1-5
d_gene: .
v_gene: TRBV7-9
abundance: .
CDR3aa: CASSSGANQPQHF
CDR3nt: TGTGCCAGCAGCTCAGGGGCCAATCAGCCCCAGCATTTT

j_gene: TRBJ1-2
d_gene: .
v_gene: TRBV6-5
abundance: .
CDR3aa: CASSYSIGGDGYTF
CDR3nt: TGTGCCAGCAGTTACTCGATTGGGGGCGATGGCTACACCTTC

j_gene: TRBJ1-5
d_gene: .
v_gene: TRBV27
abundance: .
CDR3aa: CASSLLGRRPQHF
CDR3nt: TGTGCCAGCAGTTTATTGGGGAGGCGGCCCCAGCATTTT

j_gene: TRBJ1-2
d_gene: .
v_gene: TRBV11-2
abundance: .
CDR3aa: CASSLYPRDILNYGYTF
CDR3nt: TGTGCCAGCAGCTTATACCCCCGGGACATCTTGAACTATGGCTACACCTTC

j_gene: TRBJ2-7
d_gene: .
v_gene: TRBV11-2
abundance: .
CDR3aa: CASSQTWGQYF
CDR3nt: TGTGCCAGCAGCCAAACTTGGGGGCAGTACTTC

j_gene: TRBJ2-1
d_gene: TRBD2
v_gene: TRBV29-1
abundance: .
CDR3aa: CSVPEFAGGSHNEQFF
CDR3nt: TGCAGCGTCCCTGAATTCGCGGGAGGGTCGCACAATGAGCAGTTCTTC

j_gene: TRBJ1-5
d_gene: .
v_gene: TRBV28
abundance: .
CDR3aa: CASSAPGGNQPQHF
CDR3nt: TGTGCCAGCAGTGCCCCGGGAGGGAATCAGCCCCAGCATTTT

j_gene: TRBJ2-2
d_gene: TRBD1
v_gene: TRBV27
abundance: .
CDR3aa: CASSLYRGTGELFF
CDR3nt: TGTGCCAGCAGTTTATACAGGGGCACCGGGGAGCTGTTTTTT

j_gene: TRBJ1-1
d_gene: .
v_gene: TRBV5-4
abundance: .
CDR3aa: CASSLIPPRGNTEAFF
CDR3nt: TGTGCCAGCAGCCTTATCCCCCCCAGGGGGAACACTGAAGCTTTCTTT

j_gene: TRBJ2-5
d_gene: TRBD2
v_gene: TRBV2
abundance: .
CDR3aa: CASSELRLAGEQETQYF
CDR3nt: TGTGCCAGCAGTGAACTGAGACTAGCGGGGGAACAAGAGACCCAGTACTTC

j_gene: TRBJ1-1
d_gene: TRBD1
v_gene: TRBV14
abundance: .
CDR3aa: CASSPRTGKSMNTEAFF
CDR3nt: TGTGCCAGCAGCCCTCGGACAGGGAAGTCCATGAACACTGAAGCTTTCTTT

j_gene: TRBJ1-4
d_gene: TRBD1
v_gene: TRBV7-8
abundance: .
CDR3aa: CASSHPRQGLEEKLFF
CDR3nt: TGTGCCAGCAGCCACCCCAGACAGGGTTTAGAAGAAAAACTGTTTTTT

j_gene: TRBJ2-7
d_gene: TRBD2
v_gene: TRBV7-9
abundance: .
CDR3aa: CASSLAAGFEQYF
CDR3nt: TGTGCCAGCAGCTTAGCAGCGGGGTTCGAGCAGTACTTC

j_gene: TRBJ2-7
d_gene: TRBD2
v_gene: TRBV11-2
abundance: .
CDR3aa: CASSSGLAGWYEQYF
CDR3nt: TGTGCCAGCAGCTCAGGACTAGCGGGATGGTATGAGCAGTACTTC

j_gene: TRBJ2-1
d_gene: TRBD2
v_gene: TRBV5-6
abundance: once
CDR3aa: CASRSPGLANSEQFF
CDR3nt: TGTGCCAGCAGGTCCCCGGGACTAGCGAACAGTGAGCAGTTCTTC

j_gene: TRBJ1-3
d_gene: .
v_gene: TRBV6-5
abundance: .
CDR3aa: CASSYGQTGNTIYF
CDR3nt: TGTGCCAGCAGTTACGGGCAGACTGGAAACACCATATATTTT

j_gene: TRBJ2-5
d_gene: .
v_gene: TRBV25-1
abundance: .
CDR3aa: CASSERGDETQYF
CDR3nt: TGTGCCAGCAGTGAACGCGGCGACGAGACCCAGTACTTC

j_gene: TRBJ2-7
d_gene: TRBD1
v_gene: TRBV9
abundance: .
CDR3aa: CASSPWDRSGEQYF
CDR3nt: TGTGCCAGCAGCCCGTGGGACAGATCTGGCGAGCAGTACTTC

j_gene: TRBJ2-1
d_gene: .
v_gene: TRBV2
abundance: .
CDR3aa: CARDGEGNEQFF
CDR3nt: TGTGCCAGAGACGGAGAGGGCAATGAGCAGTTCTTC

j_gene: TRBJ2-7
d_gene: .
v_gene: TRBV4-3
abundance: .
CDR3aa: CASSRDTSYEQYF
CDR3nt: TGCGCCAGCAGCCGGGACACCTCCTACGAGCAGTACTTC

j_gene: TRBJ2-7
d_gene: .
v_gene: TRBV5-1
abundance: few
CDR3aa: CASSYDSTYEQYF
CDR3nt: TGCGCCAGCAGCTATGACAGCACCTACGAGCAGTACTTC

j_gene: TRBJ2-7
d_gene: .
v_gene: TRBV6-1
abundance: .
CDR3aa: CASSEWGYLTF
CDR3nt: TGTGCCAGCAGTGAATGGGGCTATCTCACTTTC

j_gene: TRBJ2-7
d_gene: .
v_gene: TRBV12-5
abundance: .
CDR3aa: CASSGAPSYEQYF
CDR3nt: TGTGCTAGCTCGGGGGCCCCTTCCTACGAGCAGTACTTC

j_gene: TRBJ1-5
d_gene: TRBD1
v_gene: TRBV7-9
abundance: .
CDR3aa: CASSSGGVSQPQHF
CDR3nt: TGTGCCAGCAGCTCAGGGGGGGTCTCTCAGCCCCAGCATTTT

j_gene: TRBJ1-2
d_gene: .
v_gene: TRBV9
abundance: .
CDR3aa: CASSVGPGDYGYTF
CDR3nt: TGTGCCAGCAGCGTAGGACCGGGAGACTATGGCTACACCTTC

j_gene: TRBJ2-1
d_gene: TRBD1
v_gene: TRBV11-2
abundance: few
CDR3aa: CASSPGQGADNEQFF
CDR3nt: TGTGCCAGCAGCCCAGGACAGGGGGCAGACAATGAGCAGTTCTTC

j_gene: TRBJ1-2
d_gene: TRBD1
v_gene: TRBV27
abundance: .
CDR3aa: CASSPRGQGYGYTF
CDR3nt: TGTGCCAGCAGTCCCAGGGGGCAGGGCTATGGCTACACCTTC

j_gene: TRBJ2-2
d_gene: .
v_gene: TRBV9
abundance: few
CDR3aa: CASSVAGDHTGELFF
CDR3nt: TGTGCCAGCAGCGTAGCCGGGGATCACACCGGGGAGCTGTTTTTT

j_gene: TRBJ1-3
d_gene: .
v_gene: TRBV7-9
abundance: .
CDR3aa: CASSGTDGSSGNTIYF
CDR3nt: TGTGCCAGCAGCGGAACCGACGGTAGCTCTGGAAACACCATATATTTT

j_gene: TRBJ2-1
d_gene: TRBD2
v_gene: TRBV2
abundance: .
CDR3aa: CAKLAGSYNEQFF
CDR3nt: TGTGCCAAGCTAGCGGGATCCTACAATGAGCAGTTCTTC

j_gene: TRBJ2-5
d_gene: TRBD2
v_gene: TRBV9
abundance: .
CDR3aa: CASSVGTSGRGVRETQYF
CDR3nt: TGTGCCAGCAGCGTAGGGACTAGCGGGAGGGGAGTGAGAGAGACCCAGTACTTC

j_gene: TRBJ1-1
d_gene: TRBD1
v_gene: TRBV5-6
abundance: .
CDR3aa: CASSLTGETEAFF
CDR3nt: TGTGCCAGCAGCTTGACAGGGGAAACTGAAGCTTTCTTT

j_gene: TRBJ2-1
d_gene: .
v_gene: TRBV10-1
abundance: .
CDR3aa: CASSEGDEQFF
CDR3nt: TGCGCCAGCAGCGAAGGGGATGAGCAGTTCTTC

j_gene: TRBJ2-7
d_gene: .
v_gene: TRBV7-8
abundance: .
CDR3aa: CASSPLAGPLEQYF
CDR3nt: TGTGCCAGCAGCCCCCTGGCGGGCCCGCTTGAGCAGTACTTC

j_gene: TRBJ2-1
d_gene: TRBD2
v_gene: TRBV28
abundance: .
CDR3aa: CASRPGTRQNEQFF
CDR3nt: TGTGCCAGCAGACCCGGGACTAGGCAGAATGAGCAGTTCTTC

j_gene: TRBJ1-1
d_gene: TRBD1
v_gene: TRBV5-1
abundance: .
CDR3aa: CASSAGQGTNTEAFF
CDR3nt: TGCGCCAGCAGCGCAGGACAGGGAACGAACACTGAAGCTTTCTTT

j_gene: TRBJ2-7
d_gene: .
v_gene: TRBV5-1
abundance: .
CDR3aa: CASSLAGQTYEQYF
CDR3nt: TGCGCCAGCAGCTTGGCCGGACAGACCTACGAGCAGTACTTC

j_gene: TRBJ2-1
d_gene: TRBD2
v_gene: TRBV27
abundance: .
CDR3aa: CASSSSGTEQFF
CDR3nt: TGTGCCAGCAGCTCTAGCGGGACTGAGCAGTTCTTC

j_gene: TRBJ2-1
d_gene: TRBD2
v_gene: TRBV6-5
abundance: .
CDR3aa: CASSRLAGAYNEQFF
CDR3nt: TGTGCCAGCAGTAGACTAGCGGGAGCTTACAATGAGCAGTTCTTC